This T cell receptor beta chain stems from a study of T cells in Graves' hyperthyroidism and ophthalmopathy. Study observations and caveats: Ophthalmopathy prediction by the model preceded onset by a median roughly 6.3 months.

The CDR3 runs 15 residues. Germline CDR1 is LGHDT and CDR2 is YNNKEL (reference sequence). Trimming cost V 6 bases and J 5 bases; bases outside gene matches: 10. TCR beta CDR3 regions were amplified from RNA transcripts. First-round RT-PCR of the TCR CDR3 relied on the HTBI primer set. TCRdb processed the multiplex PCR reads anew with MiXCR; each CDR3 protein has one entry. The sample yields around 390,000 distinct CDR3 sequences, about 14% seen once. This clonotype was found many times. Antigen: not known. The sequenced sample consisted of blood. This chain links TRBV3-1 with TRBJ1-5; 7 bases match TRBD1. This clonotype was sampled from a woman between 25 and 40 years old with Graves' ophthalmopathy. CDR3 sequence reads: CASSQGGSVYQPQHF. In nucleotides, the CDR3 is TGTGCCAGCAGTCAGGGGGGGTCCGTATATCAGCCCCAGCATTTT.